The 5 T cell receptor beta chains listed next were all sequenced from one sample in a study of cytomegalovirus exposure and HLA in healthy donors. PCR primers comprised 60 Vbeta and 13 Jbeta primers. Method: immunoSEQ multiplex PCR; TCRdb's copy keeps in-frame clones and lacks some. This table holds some 160,000 clones, 60% to 80% found once. Sequencing was done on a sample of PBMCs. Receptors originate from a woman in her thirties in good health and CMV-seronegative.

The chain recombines TRBV9 with TRBJ1-2; maybe TRBD1 (5 bases). Germline-derived CDR1 and CDR2 are SGDLS and YYNGEE. There are 15 residues in the CDR3. V was trimmed by 3 bases and J by 4 bases, leaving 16 bases between them. For the CDR3, the DNA is TGTGCCAGCAGCGCCCTGGGGCAGACCAGCTATGGCTACACCTTC. It codes for CASSALGQTSYGYTF.

The rearrangement uses TRBV4-3 and TRBJ2-3; no reliable D call. This CDR3 region has 15 residues. The germline gives CDR1 LGHNA, CDR2 YSLEER. The V gene lost 3 bases and the J gene lost 0 bases, with 10 bases spanning the gap. The DNA of the CDR3 is TGCGCCAGCAGCCAGCAGACTTTGAGCACAGATACGCAGTATTTT. This sequence encodes CASSQQTLSTDTQYF.

This chain connects TRBV19 to TRBJ2-6; 12 bases fit TRBD1. Per germline, CDR1 LNHDA and CDR2 SQIVND (reference sequence). The CDR3 extends over 18 amino acids. The J segment lost 4 bases and the V segment lost 1 base, leaving 5 bases of the junction unmatched. The CDR3 sequence: CASSIGGQGASGANVLTF. CDR3 nucleotides: TGTGCCAGTAGTATAGGGGGACAGGGGGCGTCAGGGGCCAACGTCCTGACTTTC. Complete variable domain (other parts from reference TRBV19 and TRBJ2-6): DGGITQSPKYLFRKEGQNVTLSCEQNLNHDAMYWYRQDPGQGLRLIYYSQIVNDFQKGDIAEGYSVSREKKESFPLTVTSAQKNPTAFYLCASSIGGQGASGANVLTFGAGSRLTVL.

The J gene is TRBJ2-1, the V gene TRBV18, with a weak D call TRBD2 (7 bases). Germline lookup yields CDR1 KGHSH and CDR2 LQKENI. CDR3 size: 15 residues. Trimming removed 2 bases from V and 6 bases from J, with 14 bases in between. The CDR3 protein is CASSPNGGPANEQFF. The CDR3 region has the DNA TGTGCCAGCTCACCAAACGGGGGGCCCGCCAATGAGCAGTTCTTC.

To note about this clone: Its ends do not fully match the called genes, so a read error is possible. The chain combines TRBV2 with TRBJ1-4, with 8 bases matching TRBD1. This CDR3 is 16 amino acids long. Germline V gives CDR1 SNHLY, CDR2 FYNNEI. The CDR3 bases are TGTGCCAGCAGGGAAGGACAGGGAAGGACTAATGAAAAACTGTTTTTT. Protein product: CASREGQGRTNEKLFF.